The source of this T cell receptor beta chain is a study of human T cells and chemical hapten exposure (dated by TCRdb to about 2021). General notes on the study: For sensitization, 2% DPC in acetone was applied to a 2 cm by 2 cm area of upper inner arm skin. Patch testing was done on the upper back using Finn chambers containing 0.01% DPC, and results were scored after 6 days according to International Contact Dermatitis Research Group standards. Weekly therapeutic DPC doses were additionally applied to the scalp of patients throughout the approximately 25-week study period. Blood samples were taken from patients before sensitization (week 0) and at 2, 6 and about 24 weeks after DPC sensitization. Blood for TCR sequencing was provided by twenty-nine alopecia patients at one to four time points (pre-sensitization, 2, 6 and 24 weeks). The study tracked peripheral blood TCR repertoire changes in vivo during primary and secondary sensitization to the hapten diphenylcyclopropenone (DPC) in alopecia patients. Most of the patients in the cohort were female, and the cohort covered alopecia areata with under or over 50% scalp involvement, alopecia totalis and alopecia universalis. Libraries were pooled for sequencing, and variation in per-sample TCR yields was attributed mainly to small differences in library volumes within the pool. Overall study outcomes, separate from this receptor: The number of TCRs above 1 in 1000 frequency did not change with DPC sensitization; there was no evidence of global repertoire structure alterations. Repeated subsampling changed both the strength of the expansion versus patch-test correlation and the threshold at which that correlation became significant. A positive correlation was found between the number of PT1 expanded TCRs and patch test score, with significance reached at thresholds 8, 16 and 32 but not 4. Compared with pre-sensitization or healthy control sets, expanded TCRs formed significantly more large CDR3 similarity clusters, which is consistent with antigen-driven responses. All patients had alopecia, a presumed autoimmune disease, so their immune response might differ from that of healthy individuals.

The CDR3 has 14 amino acids, counting the end cysteine and phenylalanine. Only the CDR3 part of the read is kept: 42 bases, read in frame from the first base. The CDR1 and CDR2 encoded by the germline V gene are MNHEY and SVGEGT. The germline V and J ends show losses of 7 bases and 6 bases respectively, and no gene match explains 9 bases of the junction. The time point label on this specimen signifies: patch test 3, about 24 weeks after DPC sensitization. The treatment or condition label for this specimen denotes: therapeutic diphenylcyclopropenone sensitization with weekly scalp DPC. At every patch-test visit, the blood draw took place before the patch test was put on. Eligible patients were aged 18 to 70, diagnosed with alopecia, deemed suitable for DPC therapy, and excluded if pregnant. Total RNA was extracted from unfractionated whole blood collected in Tempus Blood RNA tubes. Libraries were constructed by RACE. The listed sequencing device is NextSeq 500. Library preparation attached unique molecular identifiers to individual cDNA molecules for quantitative, reproducible TCR counting. Both TCR alpha and TCR beta chains were sequenced from each blood RNA sample. The paper's processing steps were these. A median of roughly 100,000 TCRs per sample was observed, with a range of about 23,224 to 690,600. The Decombinator software suite was used to annotate the V, J and CDR3 of the TCR reads. To make PS versus PT1 abundance plots, every sample was subsampled to the same number of TCRs (28,000). Expanded TCRs were defined as absent before sensitization and observed at least eight times at the 2-week time point. The public reads were reanalyzed by TCRdb: fastp trimming at Q25, MiXCR alignment, in-frame beta chains only. Rows with a matching CDR3 protein are joined into one entry that keeps the most common DNA and genes. TCRdb, not the original authors, processed these V and J calls. The sample contains tens of thousands of distinct CDR3 sequences, roughly 12% of them found a single time. In total, the top ten clones hold approximately 2.4% of the sample.

Regarding this clonotype: Its cognate antigen has yet to be identified. One base away there is no much larger clone; base qualities are not given.

This sequence was found in a man aged 25 to 40 with alopecia areata. Some clones in this sample may be carry-over from other donors' samples. Source: whole blood, taken in connection with sensitization to the hapten diphenylcyclopropenone (DPC). The receptor chain draws on TRBV6-2 or TRBV6-3 and TRBJ2-1; 7 central bases correspond to TRBD1. The CDR3 region: CASIRRDSPNEQFF. The sequence in DNA is TGTGCCAGCATAAGAAGGGACAGCCCCAATGAGCAGTTCTTC.